Presented here are 32 T cell receptor beta chains from one specimen sequenced in a study of metastatic and nonmetastatic thyroid tumors. No treatment of any kind had been given to any patient before thyroid surgery. TCRdb reanalyzed the PCR reads via MiXCR. The table records tens of thousands of clones, over 9.5% of them present only once. Material for sequencing was blood. Receptors were obtained from a female donor with papillary thyroid cancer or a benign thyroid nodule (not recorded which). Some clones in this sample may be carry-over from other donors' samples.

As regards this clone: This may stem from a read error, because a much larger clone lies one nucleotide away. J is TRBJ2-3 and V is TRBV7-9; 7 bases map to TRBD2. The CDR3 totals 14 residues. From germline, CDR1 is SEHNR and CDR2 FQNEAQ (reference sequence). This CDR3 reads CAISPVSGTDTQYF. CDR3 bases: TGTGCCATCAGCCCGGTGAGCGGGACGGATACGCAGTATTTT.

This clone appeared many times. The genes are TRBV7-9 and TRBJ1-2; 8 bases match TRBD1. Germline CDR1 and CDR2: SEHNR and FQNEAQ (reference sequence). The CDR3 runs to 13 residues. V lost 5 bases, J lost 4 bases, and 3 bases stayed unmatched. The CDR3 DNA is TGTGCCAGCAGCCAAGACAGGGGCTATGGCTACACCTTC. Translated, it gives CASSQDRGYGYTF.

This clone was seen repeatedly, ten times or more. This rearrangement joins TRBV5-1 to TRBJ2-2; TRBD2 aligns across 10 bases. This CDR3 is built from 16 residues. V was clipped by 4 bases and J by 8 bases; unmatched bases: 11. CDR1 and CDR2 from the germline V gene are SGHRS and YFSETQ. CDR3 DNA sequence: TGCGCCAGCAGCCCTAAAGCGGGAGGGCCATCTGGGGAGCTGTTTTTT. It is translated as CASSPKAGGPSGELFF.

The chain recombines TRBV29-1 with TRBJ1-5; D remains ambiguous. The V gene's germline CDR1 is SQVTM and CDR2 ANQGSEA. CDR3 length: 14 residues. V was clipped by 5 bases and J by 0 bases, with 11 bases between them. The CDR3 sequence is CSVPVTYSNQPQHF. The DNA for the CDR3 is TGCAGCGTTCCAGTAACTTATAGCAATCAGCCCCAGCATTTT.

This clone was seen many times. CDR3 DNA sequence: TGTGCCAGCCGGGACACCTCTGGAAACACCATATATTTT. Amino acid sequence: CASRDTSGNTIYF. This chain links TRBV12-3 or TRBV12-4 with TRBJ1-3, with D possibly TRBD1 on 6 matching bases. The V end was cut by 8 bases, the J end by 0 bases, with 8 bases between. The CDR3 is 13 amino acids.

At least ten counts were recorded for this clone. The chain recombines TRBV11-3 with TRBJ2-7; 10 bases are shared with TRBD2. The V segment lost 3 bases and the J segment 3 bases; nucleotides outside the gene matches: 2. Germline V lookup: CDR1 SGHNT, CDR2 YENEEA. The CDR3 has 14 amino acids. The CDR3 sequence: CASSFRTSGYEQYF. The CDR3 region has the DNA TGTGCCAGCAGCTTCCGGACTAGCGGCTACGAGCAGTACTTC.

This clone was detected ten times or more. The V gene is TRBV13, the J gene TRBJ2-1; TRBD2 is a possible D gene (6 bases). V shed 7 bases and J shed 10 bases, with 20 bases lying between them. This CDR3 is built from 14 residues. From germline, CDR1 is PRHDT and CDR2 FYEKMQ (reference sequence). In DNA, the CDR3 is TGTGCCAGCACCCTGGGGGGACTCCATCCCGAGCAGTTCTTC. Translation: CASTLGGLHPEQFF.

The table lists this clone with many counts. The CDR3 reads CASSQQGNYGYTF. The CDR3 nucleotides are TGTGCCAGCAGCCAACAGGGGAACTATGGCTACACCTTC. The chain is built from TRBV16 and TRBJ1-2; the D gene is possibly TRBD1 (6 bases). This CDR3 has 13 amino acids. CDR1 is KGHSY, CDR2 FQNENV, per germline. The ends were cut back, 2 bases at V and 2 bases at J, with 6 bases in the middle.

This clone was counted many times. The J gene is TRBJ1-1, the V gene TRBV29-1; D call uncertain. CDR1 is SQVTM, CDR2 ANQGSEA, per germline. CDR3 length equals 12 residues. Trimming removed 2 bases at V and 3 bases at J, with 7 bases between. The CDR3: CSVELDHTEAFF. DNA of the CDR3: TGCAGCGTTGAACTGGACCACACTGAAGCTTTCTTT.

This clone was found a few times. The chain carries TRBV12-3 or TRBV12-4 and TRBJ2-3; 10 positions match TRBD2. CDR3 length: 16 residues. Trimming removed 6 bases from V and 2 bases from J; junction bases left unmatched: 8. In DNA form, the CDR3 reads TGTGCCAGCAGCCTCAGGGGGACTAGCGACACAGATACGCAGTATTTT. Its translation: CASSLRGTSDTDTQYF.

This clone was seen ten or more times. J is TRBJ1-3 and V is TRBV11-2; D possibly corresponds to TRBD1 (6 bases). CDR1 is SGHAT and CDR2 is FQNNGV in the germline V gene. The V and J ends lost 4 bases and 7 bases respectively, with 20 bases between them. The CDR3 has 16 amino acids. CDR3 nucleotides: TGTGCCAGCAGCTCAACAACAGGGAGCCGGCGTAACACCATATATTTT. As protein: CASSSTTGSRRNTIYF.

This clone has only a few counts. This may arise from a read error, as a much more abundant clone is one base away. This sequence joins TRBV7-2 and TRBJ2-5; no clear D gene. The CDR3 length is 12 residues. Germline CDR1 is SGHTA and CDR2 is FQGNSA. The germline V and J ends were trimmed by 7 bases and 4 bases, with 10 bases remaining between them. In nucleotides, the CDR3 is TGTGCCAGCAACTTTATTGGAGAGACCCAGTACTTC. Translating it yields CASNFIGETQYF.

In this sample, this clone turned up many times. Within the sample, other DNA sequences also encode this same CDR3. The chain joins TRBV4-3 to TRBJ2-5; TRBD2 aligns across 7 bases. In germline, CDR1 is LGHNA, CDR2 YSLEER. The CDR3 sequence is 14 residues long. V dropped 0 bases and J dropped 4; count of bases not matched to a gene: 2. CDR3 in DNA: TGCGCCAGCAGCCAAGATGGCGGGAGAGAGACCCAGTACTTC. Amino acid sequence: CASSQDGGRETQYF.

This sequence joins TRBV20-1 and TRBJ2-7; 9 nucleotides agree with TRBD1. CDR1 and CDR2 from the germline V gene are DFQATT and SNEGSKA (reference sequence). This CDR3 is built from 13 residues. V trimming: 7 bases; J trimming: 4 bases; junction bases outside the gene matches: 8. The CDR3, as DNA: TGCAGTGTTCCGGGACAGGGTTTGTACGAGCAGTACTTC. Its protein is CSVPGQGLYEQYF.

Ten or more counts support this clone. The chain uses TRBV12-3 or TRBV12-4 and TRBJ2-5; 11 bases map to TRBD2. The CDR3 spans 16 residues. V trimming: 4 bases; J trimming: 4 bases; junction bases outside the gene matches: 8. DNA of the CDR3: TGTGCCAGCAGTTCAACACTAGCGGGAGCTTCAGAGACCCAGTACTTC. Its translation is CASSSTLAGASETQYF.

In regard to this clone: A much larger clone lies a single base off, so this may be a read error. CDR3 sequence: CARSLGLRGNTEAFF. CDR3 DNA: TGTGCCAGAAGCTTAGGCCTTCGAGGGAACACTGAAGCTTTCTTT. V and J are TRBV7-6 and TRBJ1-1; D is ambiguous. The germline CDR1 and CDR2 sequences are SGHVS and FNYEAQ. The CDR3 is 15 amino acids.

Ten or more counts support this clone. Written as DNA, the CDR3 is TGTGCCAGTAGTATAGATTCGGGGTACACTGAAGCTTTCTTT. It is translated as CASSIDSGYTEAFF. This rearrangement joins TRBV19 to TRBJ1-1, with no clear D. This CDR3 comprises 14 residues. Trimming cost V 0 bases and J 3 bases, with 8 bases left between them. Germline CDR1 and CDR2: LNHDA and SQIVND (reference sequence). Looking up the rest from reference TRBV19 and TRBJ1-1 gives the full variable domain: DGGITQSPKYLFRKEGQNVTLSCEQNLNHDAMYWYRQDPGQGLRLIYYSQIVNDFQKGDIAEGYSVSREKKESFPLTVTSAQKNPTAFYLCASSIDSGYTEAFFGQGTRLTVV.

This clone was counted at least ten times. The V gene is TRBV20-1, the J gene TRBJ1-2; D not resolved. The germline gives CDR1 DFQATT, CDR2 SNEGSKA (reference sequence). Trimming cost V 6 bases and J 4 bases, with 12 bases left between them. The CDR3 totals 12 residues. This CDR3 reads CSAADGPYGYTF. The CDR3 DNA reads as TGCAGTGCAGCGGACGGGCCCTATGGCTACACCTTC.

This clone occurred many times. V gene TRBV28 combines with J gene TRBJ2-5; possibly TRBD1 or TRBD2 for D (5 bases each). In germline, CDR1 is MDHEN, CDR2 SYDVKM. Deletions cut 5 bases from V and 7 bases from J, with 20 bases between. The CDR3 spans 15 residues. CDR3 amino acids: CASSPGTLLSGTQYF. CDR3 in DNA: TGTGCCAGCAGTCCCGGGACCCTACTCTCGGGGACCCAGTACTTC.

The rearrangement joins TRBV10-3 to TRBJ2-7, with TRBD1 matching over 8 bases. Germline V gene data show CDR1 as ENHRY and CDR2 as SYGVKD. There are 12 residues in the CDR3. Unmatched junction bases numbered 7, after V lost 3 bases and J lost 12 bases. Written as DNA, the CDR3 is TGTGCCATCAGTGATTCAGGGGGCAAGCTGTACTTC. As protein: CAISDSGGKLYF.

This clone was seen many times. V is TRBV28 and J is TRBJ1-1; D remains ambiguous. The V end was cut by 6 bases, the J end by 1 base, with 12 bases between. Germline V gene sequence: CDR1 MDHEN, CDR2 SYDVKM. There are 14 residues in the CDR3. The CDR3, as DNA: TGTGCCAGCAGCCATAAACCCGGGAACACTGAAGCTTTCTTT. Protein sequence: CASSHKPGNTEAFF.

This clone was recorded a few times. It is likely a read error, because the conserved phenylalanine at the end of the CDR3 is missing. Here the CDR3 DNA reads TGTGCCATCAGTGACCTGGGGTGCCGGAACACCGGGGAGCTGTTTCTT. It is translated as CAISDLGCRNTGELFL. The chain is built from TRBV10-3 and TRBJ2-2; D not certain. Germline assignment: CDR1 ENHRY and CDR2 SYGVKD. The CDR3 is 16 residues long. V dropped 3 bases and J dropped 1 base, with 12 bases sitting between them.

This clone was seen ten or more times. The gene calls are TRBV19 and TRBJ1-5, with D hard to call. Per germline, CDR1 LNHDA and CDR2 SQIVND (reference sequence). The CDR3 has 15 residues. The V gene lost 5 bases and the J gene lost 0 bases, with 11 bases spanning the gap. The CDR3 region is CASSLTGVSNQPQHF. The CDR3 nucleotides are TGTGCCAGTAGTCTTACCGGGGTTAGCAATCAGCCCCAGCATTTT.

As for this clone: Just one base apart from a much larger clone, this may be a read error. CDR3 DNA sequence: TGCGCCAGCAGCCTTACAGTGGCTACTACCCAGGAGACCCAGTACTTC. Protein sequence: CASSLTVATTQETQYF. The V and J genes are TRBV5-1 and TRBJ2-5; no reliable D call. CDR3 length: 16 residues. V shed 4 bases and J shed 5 bases, with 21 bases lying between them. Germline V CDR1 and CDR2: SGHRS, YFSETQ.

This clone was detected many times. This sample also contains other DNA sequences that code for the same CDR3. This chain uses TRBV4-1 with TRBJ2-3; D is perhaps TRBD2 (6 bases). Germline-derived CDR1 and CDR2 are MGHRA and YSYEKL. With 3 bases removed from V and 6 bases from J, the gap between germline ends came to 16 bases. The CDR3 contains 15 residues. This CDR3 is CASSHPPGVSDTQYF. The CDR3 DNA follows: TGCGCCAGCAGCCATCCCCCGGGAGTTTCTGATACGCAGTATTTT.

This clone turned up a few times. The genes are TRBV6-2 or TRBV6-3 and TRBJ1-6; 8 bases align to TRBD1. The CDR3 is made up of 15 amino acids. Germline V gene sequence: CDR1 MNHEY, CDR2 SVGEGT. V was pared by 0 bases and J by 8 bases, with 3 bases of the junction left unmatched. The chain's CDR3 is CASSYSRTGYSPLHF. The CDR3 nucleotides are TGTGCCAGCAGTTACTCGCGGACAGGGTATTCACCCCTCCACTTT.

This clone occurred many times. This chain connects TRBV7-9 to TRBJ1-4; D uncertain. Germline V gene data show CDR1 as SEHNR and CDR2 as FQNEAQ (reference sequence). Trimming stripped 3 bases from V and 4 bases from J, with 6 bases between. This CDR3 has 13 amino acids. The chain's CDR3 is CASSLSNNEKLFF. Written as DNA, the CDR3 is TGTGCCAGCAGCTTGTCAAATAATGAAAAACTGTTTTTT. Based on the CDR3 plus reference TRBV7-9 and TRBJ1-4, the full variable domain is DTGVSQNPRHKITKRGQNVTFRCDPISEHNRLYWYRQTLGQGPEFLTYFQNEAQLEKSRLLSDRFSAERPKGSFSTLEIQRTEQGDSAMYLCASSLSNNEKLFFGSGTQLSVL.

This clone was counted at least ten times. J is TRBJ2-7 and V is TRBV5-1, with 13 positions matching TRBD2. CDR3 length: 13 amino acids. CDR1 and CDR2 (germline): SGHRS, YFSETQ. J was trimmed by 6 bases and V by 7 bases; bases with no gene match: 4. The CDR3 here is CASGLAGVGEQYF. CDR3 coding DNA: TGCGCCAGCGGACTAGCGGGAGTTGGCGAGCAGTACTTC. Full variable domain (rest looked up from reference TRBV5-1 and TRBJ2-7): KAGVTQTPRYLIKTRGQQVTLSCSPISGHRSVSWYQQTPGQGLQFLFEYFSETQRNKGNFPGRFSGRQFSNSRSEMNVSTLELGDSALYLCASGLAGVGEQYFGPGTRLTVT.

This rearrangement joins TRBV18 to TRBJ2-1; 7 bases line up with TRBD2. Germline CDR1 and CDR2: KGHSH and LQKENI. The CDR3 loop spans 15 amino acids. The ends lost 1 base at V and 4 bases at J; junction bases unmatched: 4. CDR3 loop: CASSPLLAEYNEQFF. The CDR3, as DNA: TGTGCCAGCTCACCACTTCTAGCGGAGTACAATGAGCAGTTCTTC.

Notes on this clone: At one end the junction does not follow the germline gene, possibly because of a read error. J is TRBJ2-1 and V is TRBV24-1; TRBD2 agrees at 10 bases. Germline V gene data show CDR1 as KGHDR and CDR2 as SFDVKD. The length of the CDR3 is 18 residues. CDR3 nucleotide sequence: TGTGCAACCAGTGACCATACTAGCGGGATCCCGTGGGGGGATGAGCAGTTCTTC. Its translation: CATSDHTSGIPWGDEQFF.

This clone was seen many times. The rearrangement links TRBV29-1 to TRBJ2-1, with a possible D match to TRBD1 (6 bases). Germline-derived CDR1 and CDR2 are SQVTM and ANQGSEA. This CDR3 is 12 amino acids long. V lost 1 base to trimming and J lost 8 bases, with 9 bases between them. CDR3 sequence reads: CSVEARGYEQFF. The CDR3 DNA reads TGCAGCGTTGAAGCTAGGGGGTATGAGCAGTTCTTC.

Here the CDR3 reads CASSLSTGGGTEAFF. The CDR3 nucleotides read TGTGCCAGCAGCTTGAGTACAGGGGGAGGTACTGAAGCTTTCTTT. V and J are TRBV5-4 and TRBJ1-1, with 8 bases identical to TRBD1. The CDR3 contains 15 residues. V shed 1 base and J 5 bases; nucleotides not matched to a gene: 7. The germline gives CDR1 SGHNT, CDR2 YYREEE (reference sequence).